This TCR beta chain was found in a study of Ad26.COV2.S vaccination and SARS-CoV-2 variants (dated by TCRdb to the early 2020s). For context, the study as a whole: Vaccine-arm donors came from COV1001, a multicentre, randomized, double-blind, placebo-controlled phase I-IIa trial of Ad26.COV2.S in healthy adults. Investigators did not know the trial group allocation while performing experiments and assessing outcomes. Trial participants were randomized into five groups of five: low-dose or high-dose Ad26.COV2.S given once or twice, or placebo on both occasions. Dosing of Ad26.COV2.S was intramuscular, at either 5x10^10 or 1x10^11 viral particles, delivered as one shot or as two shots spaced 56 days apart. The specificity and breadth of SARS-CoV-2-reactive T cell receptors after Ad26.COV2.S vaccination were assessed by TCRbeta repertoire sequencing. A total of roughly 32 samples were included in the TCR-sequenced set, comprising around 19 Ad26.COV2.S vaccine recipients, 5 placebo recipients and 8 SARS-CoV-2 convalescent individuals.

From V the trimming removes 4 bases and from J it removes 6 bases, while the gene matches leave 4 bases of the junction unaccounted for. In the germline V gene (reference sequence), CDR1 corresponds to LNHDA and CDR2 to SQIVND. From cysteine to phenylalanine, the CDR3 is 14 amino acids long. The entry retains the CDR3 DNA only, 42 bases that are in frame from base 1. A few counts support this clone. Its antigen is unknown. Nothing much larger sits one base from this clone, and base qualities are not available. Other DNA sequences from this sample encode an identical CDR3 as well. The treatment or condition label for this specimen denotes: some 19 received Ad26.COV2.S at low or high dose, single or two shots; 5 received placebo; per-sample allocation not given. Repertoires of vaccine and placebo recipients were sequenced from samples collected on day 63 after the first injection. Between 29 July and 7 August 2020, Cohort 1b enrolled 20 to 30 adults aged 18-55 years at one site in Boston, USA. As a vaccine, Ad26.COV2.S was a replication-incompetent adenovirus type 26 vector that expressed a prefusion-stabilized SARS-CoV-2 spike protein derived from the original Wuhan strain.

Broad study findings and their caveats: The study was not powered to compare responses between vaccine doses or regimens. Comparable non-spike TCR breadth was observed between vaccine and placebo recipients, consistent with only spike being contained in the vaccine. After vaccination, spike-specific CD8+ and CD4+ T cell responses were reported to show substantial breadth. Compared with placebo recipients, Ad26.COV2.S recipients showed higher spike-specific TCR breadth (P = 0.0014). It was noted by the authors that total T cell responses may have been underestimated by the TCR breadth and depth analyses.

The immunoSEQ Assay was the method used to sequence TCRbeta CDR3 regions. After extraction, genomic DNA underwent amplification by bias-controlled multiplex PCR, followed by high-throughput sequencing. The authors' pipeline ran thus. To quantify the absolute abundance of every unique TCRbeta CDR3 region, sequences were collapsed and filtered. T cell fraction was estimated by normalizing TCRbeta template counts to usable DNA, with usable DNA measured through amplification of reference genes found in all nucleated cells. Repertoire TCRs were annotated as SARS-CoV-2-specific when V gene, CDR3 amino acid sequence and J gene were exactly matched to a known reactive TCR set. MIRA supplied the reference SARS-CoV-2 TCR set, which was filtered for enrichment in COVID-19-positive ImmuneCODE repertoires so that public or cross-reactive TCRs were removed. Using the MIRA antigens, annotated TCRs were further analysed by specific ORF or by position within an ORF. Breadth was defined as the number of annotated unique rearrangements divided by the total number of unique productive rearrangements, and depth was defined as the summed frequency of the annotated unique rearrangements. Two-sided Wilcoxon rank-sum tests were applied when comparing TCR breadth between groups. TCRdb re-hosts the immuneACCESS table, in-frame sequences only. Its copies lack some clones; in the studies checked, an unresolved V gene accounts for under half of them, and the cause for the rest is not known. V and J calls and clone size are those listed in that table; D and trimming were worked out from the DNA. The sample data list about 480,000 clones, and roughly 89% of these were observed just once. The ten top clones hold around 13% of the sample.

The V and J segments used are TRBV19 and TRBJ1-5; 9 junctional bases match TRBD1. Sequences were derived from peripheral blood, sampled in a trial of Ad26.COV2.S vaccine versus placebo. The clonotype comes from a person between 18 and 65 years old who received the Ad26.COV2.S COVID-19 vaccine or a placebo. The DNA is as follows: TGTGCCAGTAGTACCACAGGGGGCGGTCAGCCCCAGCATTTT. The resulting protein is CASSTTGGGQPQHF.